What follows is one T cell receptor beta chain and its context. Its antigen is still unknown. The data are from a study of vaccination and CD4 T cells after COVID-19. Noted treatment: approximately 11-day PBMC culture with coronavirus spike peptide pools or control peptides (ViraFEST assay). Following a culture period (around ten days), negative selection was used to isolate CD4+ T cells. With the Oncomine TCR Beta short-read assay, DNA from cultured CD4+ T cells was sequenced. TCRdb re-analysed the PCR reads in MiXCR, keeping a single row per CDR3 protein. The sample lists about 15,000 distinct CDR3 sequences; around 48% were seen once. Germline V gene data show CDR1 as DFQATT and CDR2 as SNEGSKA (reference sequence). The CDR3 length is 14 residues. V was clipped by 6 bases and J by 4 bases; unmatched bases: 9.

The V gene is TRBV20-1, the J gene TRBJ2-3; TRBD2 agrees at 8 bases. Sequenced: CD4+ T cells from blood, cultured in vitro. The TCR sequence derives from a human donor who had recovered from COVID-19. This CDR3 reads CSAGSGGRADTQYF. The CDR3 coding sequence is TGCAGTGCAGGGAGCGGGGGCCGCGCAGATACGCAGTATTTT.